This T cell receptor (beta chain) originates from a study of T cell changes during pregnancy in multiple sclerosis. Germline V gene lookup returns CDR1 MNHEY and CDR2 SMNVEV (reference sequence). The V gene end was trimmed by 5 bases and the J gene end by 4 bases; junction bases not matched to a gene: 8. The CDR3 totals 16 residues. Only in-frame clones appear in the TCRdb table, and some are missing; sequencing was by immunoSEQ multiplex PCR. The sample includes 25,000 to 40,000 clones, 87% of them seen just once. This material consisted of CD8+ T cells from peripheral blood mononuclear cells, taken before pregnancy. The receptor comes from a female donor with multiple sclerosis, enrolled in a pregnancy study. This chain uses TRBV27 with TRBJ2-5, with TRBD1 matching over 12 bases. The CDR3 here is CASSPGTGGARETQYF. CDR3 DNA sequence: TGTGCCAGCAGTCCCGGGACAGGGGGCGCCAGAGAGACCCAGTACTTC.